The next 20 T cell receptor beta chains were all read from a single sample in a study of blood T cell repertoires in COVID-19. The protocol was immunoSEQ multiplex PCR, while the TCRdb copy is restricted to in-frame clones and leaves out a portion. The profile covers about 200,000 clones, with roughly 90% appearing a single time and roughly 4% taken by the ten largest. The sample taken for sequencing was PBMCs or T cells enriched from blood (not recorded which). Every receptor here comes from a woman under 40 with acute COVID-19.

The chain has TRBV28 and TRBJ1-1; 7 bases match TRBD1. V trimming: 1 base; J trimming: 1 base; junction bases outside the gene matches: 3. There are 15 residues in the CDR3. Germline V CDR1 and CDR2: MDHEN, SYDVKM. The DNA of the CDR3 is TGTGCCAGCAGTTTATCGGGACAGACGAACACTGAAGCTTTCTTT. This gives the protein CASSLSGQTNTEAFF.

The chain combines TRBV28 with TRBJ1-5; D is uncertain. The CDR3 has 12 amino acids. V was pared by 6 bases and J by 3 bases, with 6 bases between. Germline-derived CDR1 and CDR2 are MDHEN and SYDVKM. The CDR3 DNA sequence: TGTGCCAGCAGCAATGTCAATCAGCCCCAGCATTTT. It is translated as CASSNVNQPQHF. Full variable domain (outside the CDR3, taken from reference TRBV28 and TRBJ1-5): DVKVTQSSRYLVKRTGEKVFLECVQDMDHENMFWYRQDPGLGLRLIYFSYDVKMKEKGDIPEGYSVSREKKERFSLILESASTNQTSMYLCASSNVNQPQHFGDGTRLSIL.

The gene calls are TRBV5-6 and TRBJ1-3; 9 bases match TRBD1. CDR3 length: 18 amino acids. Germline V gene data show CDR1 as SGHDT and CDR2 as YYEEEE. V trimming: 1 base; J trimming: 5 bases; junction bases outside the gene matches: 13. The chain's CDR3 is CASSLPGQGDFYRNTIYF. CDR3 in DNA: TGTGCCAGCAGCTTGCCGGGACAGGGCGATTTTTATAGAAACACCATATATTTT.

V and J are TRBV6-2 or TRBV6-3 and TRBJ1-5; TRBD1 is a possible D gene (5 bases). The CDR3 totals 11 residues. The ends were cut back, 2 bases at V and 13 bases at J, with 9 bases in the middle. The germline gives CDR1 MNHEY, CDR2 SVGEGT. The CDR3 is CASSYGHLQHF. The CDR3 nucleotides are TGTGCCAGCAGTTACGGACATTTGCAGCATTTT.

This chain links TRBV2 with TRBJ2-6, with D maybe TRBD2 (5 bases). Germline V gene sequence: CDR1 SNHLY, CDR2 FYNNEI. V was cut by 6 bases and J by 4 bases, with 16 bases left in between. The CDR3 is 16 residues long. DNA of the CDR3: TGTGCCAGCAGAACCGAGAGGGTTTCAGGGGCCAACGTCCTGACTTTC. It codes for CASRTERVSGANVLTF.

The J gene is TRBJ1-1, the V gene TRBV7-9, with D unclear. Germline CDR1 SEHNR, CDR2 FQNEAQ (reference sequence). The CDR3 is made up of 13 amino acids. The V gene lost 3 bases and the J gene lost 0 bases, with 5 bases spanning the gap. The CDR3 DNA reads TGTGCCAGCAGCTTTCCTCTGAACACTGAAGCTTTCTTT. Protein sequence: CASSFPLNTEAFF.

This chain links TRBV29-1 with TRBJ1-2; D is unclear. CDR1 and CDR2 from the germline V gene are SQVTM and ANQGSEA. V lost 7 bases and J 7 bases, leaving 13 bases between the germline ends. The CDR3 loop spans 11 amino acids. CDR3 residues: CSASGDRGYTF. In nucleotides, the CDR3 is TGCAGCGCCTCCGGGGATCGTGGCTACACCTTC. Based on the CDR3 plus reference TRBV29-1 and TRBJ1-2, the full variable domain is SAVISQKPSRDICQRGTSLTIQCQVDSQVTMMFWYRQQPGQSLTLIATANQGSEATYESGFVIDKFPISRPNLTFSTLTVSNMSPEDSSIYLCSASGDRGYTFGSGTRLTVV.

In this sample, this clone turned up once. The chain joins TRBV6-5 to TRBJ2-7; possibly TRBD1 for D (6 bases). This CDR3 spans 13 amino acids. In germline, CDR1 is MNHEY, CDR2 SVGAGI. Trimming shortened V by 7 bases and J by 2 bases, and 12 bases separated the two germline ends. The chain's CDR3 is CASKQGWTYEQYF. In DNA, the CDR3 is TGTGCCAGCAAGCAGGGGTGGACCTACGAGCAGTACTTC.

The chain links TRBV4-3 to TRBJ1-2, with 9 bases identical to TRBD1. V was pared by 0 bases and J by 8 bases, with 7 bases of the junction left unmatched. Germline V gene sequence: CDR1 LGHNA, CDR2 YSLEER. This CDR3 spans 15 amino acids. CDR3 in amino acids: CASSQDNRGHWGYTF. CDR3 coding DNA: TGCGCCAGCAGCCAAGATAACAGGGGGCACTGGGGCTACACCTTC.

The chain links TRBV5-5 to TRBJ2-5; D may be TRBD1 (6 bases). Between the trimmed V and J ends, which lost 4 bases and 4 bases, there was a span of 17 bases. This CDR3 has 15 amino acids. The V gene's germline CDR1 is SGHKS and CDR2 YYEKEE (reference sequence). As DNA, the CDR3 is TGTGCCAGCAGCGACGGCAGGGGAAGGGGAGAGACCCAGTACTTC. Translated: CASSDGRGRGETQYF.

J is TRBJ1-4 and V is TRBV27; a possible D gene is TRBD1 (6 bases). Germline CDR1 reads MNHEY; CDR2 reads SMNVEV (reference sequence). This CDR3 has 15 amino acids. Between the trimmed V and J ends, which lost 8 bases and 0 bases, there was a span of 13 bases. CDR3 DNA: TGTGCCAGCCGCCGAGGGGGAACAACTAATGAAAAACTGTTTTTT. Its protein is CASRRGGTTNEKLFF.

V gene TRBV3-1 (or the pseudogene TRBV3-2) combines with J gene TRBJ2-3; 10 bases map to TRBD2. Per the germline V gene, CDR1 is LGHDT and CDR2 is YNNKEL (reference sequence). CDR3 size: 17 residues. V lost 0 bases and J lost 5; bases outside the gene matches: 8. CDR3 nucleotides: TGTGCCAGCAGCCAAGATTTAGCGGGGGGCCCGGGAGATACGCAGTATTTT. Protein sequence: CASSQDLAGGPGDTQYF.

J is TRBJ1-2 and V is TRBV7-9; D unresolved. The germline CDR1 and CDR2 sequences are SEHNR and FQNEAQ (reference sequence). Trimming shortened V by 3 bases and J by 3 bases, and 8 bases separated the two germline ends. The CDR3 runs 13 residues. The DNA for the CDR3 is TGTGCCAGCAGCTTGCCGGTCGACTATGGCTACACCTTC. As protein: CASSLPVDYGYTF.

V is TRBV5-3 and J is TRBJ1-1, with D uncertain. TRBV5-3 is marked as an open reading frame, function uncertain. This CDR3 spans 14 amino acids. Trimming shortened V by 0 bases and J by 6 bases, and 12 bases separated the two germline ends. The CDR3 DNA reads as TGTGCCAGAAGCTTGGCCGGGGAGAGCGCTGAAGCTTTCTTT. Encoded protein: CARSLAGESAEAFF.

This clone came up a few times. The chain recombines TRBV6-5 with TRBJ1-6; no definite D call. Deletions cut 3 bases from V and 10 bases from J, with 13 bases between. The CDR3 sequence is 14 residues long. CDR1 is MNHEY and CDR2 is SVGAGI in the germline V gene. In nucleotides, the CDR3 is TGTGCCAGCAGTTATGGTATACCCCGGTCACCCCTCCACTTT. Residues: CASSYGIPRSPLHF.

V and J are TRBV5-1 and TRBJ2-7; possibly TRBD2 for D (6 bases). The CDR3 totals 14 residues. The germline V gene has CDR1 SGHRS and CDR2 YFSETQ. V was trimmed by 4 bases and J by 2 bases, leaving 13 bases between them. CDR3 DNA: TGCGCCAGCAGCCCCGGGACTTCGACCTACGAGCAGTACTTC. This codes for CASSPGTSTYEQYF.

The table lists this clone with a count of one. The chain combines TRBV18 with TRBJ2-1, with D unresolved. Looked up from germline, CDR1 is KGHSH and CDR2 is LQKENI. The CDR3 totals 14 residues. V lost 2 bases and J lost 4, with 9 bases in between. This CDR3 reads CASSPNLSYNEQFF. CDR3 DNA: TGTGCCAGCTCACCAAACTTATCTTACAATGAGCAGTTCTTC.

The gene calls are TRBV20-1 and TRBJ1-2; maybe TRBD1 (6 bases). The CDR3 totals 14 residues. The V end was cut by 3 bases, the J end by 6 bases, with 17 bases between. The germline gives CDR1 DFQATT, CDR2 SNEGSKA (reference sequence). In DNA, the CDR3 is TGCAGTGCTAGTTTTGGCAGTAGGGACAATGGCTACACCTTC. As protein: CSASFGSRDNGYTF.

This rearrangement joins TRBV7-6 to TRBJ2-1; TRBD2 agrees at 12 bases. The length of the CDR3 is 18 residues. The germline V gene encodes CDR1 SGHVS and CDR2 FNYEAQ. V shed 5 bases and J 4 bases; nucleotides not matched to a gene: 12. In nucleotides, the CDR3 is TGTGCCAGCAGCCATTACTGGGCTAGCGGGGGGGCATACAATGAGCAGTTCTTC. It translates to CASSHYWASGGAYNEQFF.

V gene TRBV19 combines with J gene TRBJ1-6; D gene ambiguous. This CDR3 contains 15 residues. Per the germline V gene, CDR1 is LNHDA and CDR2 is SQIVND (reference sequence). Trimming stripped 7 bases from V and 7 bases from J, with 17 bases between. The CDR3 DNA reads as TGTGCCAGTAAGGGCAGCCCCGGGGTAAATTCACCCCTCCACTTT. This codes for CASKGSPGVNSPLHF. Using reference TRBV19 and TRBJ1-6 for the parts outside the CDR3, the full variable domain is DGGITQSPKYLFRKEGQNVTLSCEQNLNHDAMYWYRQDPGQGLRLIYYSQIVNDFQKGDIAEGYSVSREKKESFPLTVTSAQKNPTAFYLCASKGSPGVNSPLHFGNGTRLTVT.